This T cell receptor beta chain is drawn from a study of human T cells and chemical hapten exposure. V lost 1 base and J lost 0, with 12 bases in between. The CDR3 loop spans 17 amino acids. Germline lookup yields CDR1 SEHNR and CDR2 FQNEAQ (reference sequence). This clonotype showed up many times. MiXCR was run by TCRdb on the RACE reads, yielding one entry per CDR3 protein. The repertoire holds hundreds of thousands of distinct CDR3 sequences, with over 6% as singletons. Documented time point: patch test 2, 6 weeks after DPC sensitization. Specified treatment: therapeutic diphenylcyclopropenone sensitization with weekly scalp DPC.

The sample consisted of whole blood, taken in connection with sensitization to the hapten diphenylcyclopropenone (DPC). The chain couples TRBV7-9 to TRBJ1-4; weak D call: TRBD1 (5 bases). The clonotype originates from a woman between 18 and 29 years old with alopecia areata. Some clones in this sample may be carry-over from other donors' samples. CDR3 bases: TGTGCCAGCAGCTTAGGAGAGGGGATCGCAACTAATGAAAAACTGTTTTTT. Its translation: CASSLGEGIATNEKLFF.